This is a list of T cell receptor beta chains from one sample in a study of T cell clones after liver transplantation. Generated by immunoSEQ multiplex PCR, the TCRdb table keeps only in-frame clones and is missing some. The sample includes 40,000 to 65,000 clones, roughly 80% seen only once; the top ten take around 8.5%. The source was CD4+ T cells from blood, collected before liver transplant. These receptors were obtained from a human donor who received a liver transplant. Both conserved end residues are part of each CDR3. The order of the fields is V gene, J gene, clone size, D gene, CDR3 DNA, CDR3 protein. The D gene is left open where the match is weak. Some rows mark clone size as missing; the rest say once, few, many or name a class of expanded clone.

V: TRBV5-1; J: TRBJ2-1; size: .; D: TRBD2; DNA: TGCGCCAGTGCCTTAGGACTAGCGGGTCGAATGGAGCAGTTCTTC; CDR3: CASALGLAGRMEQFF
V: TRBV29-1; J: TRBJ2-1; size: .; D: TRBD1; DNA: TGCAGCGTTGCGGGACAGGCCTACAATGAGCAGTTCTTC; CDR3: CSVAGQAYNEQFF
V: TRBV6-5; J: TRBJ1-3; size: .; D: .; DNA: TGTGCCAGCAGTTACTCGAAGGGAACGGGAAACACCATATATTTT; CDR3: CASSYSKGTGNTIYF
V: TRBV2; J: TRBJ2-3; size: .; D: .; DNA: TGTGCCAGCAGCTGGGACTCCTCCACAGATACGCAGTATTTT; CDR3: CASSWDSSTDTQYF
V: TRBV7-2; J: TRBJ1-3; size: .; D: .; DNA: TGTGCCAGCAGCTTAGGAGGAGCAGACTCTGGAAACACCATATATTTT; CDR3: CASSLGGADSGNTIYF
V: TRBV28; J: TRBJ1-2; size: once; D: TRBD1; DNA: TGTGCCAGCAGGGAGGGGACAGGGCTAGGGTATGGCTACACCTTC; CDR3: CASREGTGLGYGYTF
V: TRBV7-2; J: TRBJ2-4; size: once; D: TRBD2; DNA: TGTGCCAGCACCCTCGGCCTAGCGGGCATTCAGTACTTC; CDR3: CASTLGLAGIQYF
V: TRBV18; J: TRBJ1-5; size: .; D: .; DNA: TGTGCCAGCTCCCAAGGCGAGTCCAATCAGCCCCAGCATTTT; CDR3: CASSQGESNQPQHF
V: TRBV11-2; J: TRBJ2-1; size: .; D: .; DNA: TGTGCCAGCAGCTTACCCAGCGTCAATGAGCAGTTCTTC; CDR3: CASSLPSVNEQFF
V: TRBV5-4; J: TRBJ2-7; size: .; D: TRBD1; DNA: TGTGCCAGCACGGCCTTCGGGACAGGGGGTAATCCCTACGAGCAGTACTTC; CDR3: CASTAFGTGGNPYEQYF
V: TRBV21-1; J: TRBJ1-3; size: .; D: .; DNA: TGTGCCAGCAGCTGGGACAGGGGGCCCTCTGGAAACACCATATATTTT; CDR3: CASSWDRGPSGNTIYF
V: TRBV19; J: TRBJ1-1; size: .; D: .; DNA: TGTGCCAGTAGTATTCCTGGGCTTGAGAACACTGAAGCTTTCTTT; CDR3: CASSIPGLENTEAFF
V: TRBV7-2; J: TRBJ2-1; size: .; D: TRBD2; DNA: TGTGCCAGCAGCTTAGGGGTTGGACTAGCGGGGGAATGGGAGCAGTTCTTC; CDR3: CASSLGVGLAGEWEQFF
V: TRBV29-1; J: TRBJ1-1; size: .; D: .; DNA: TGCAGCGCTTCCAATTCGGGTATGGGAAACACTGAAGCTTTCTTT; CDR3: CSASNSGMGNTEAFF
V: TRBV12-5; J: TRBJ1-1; size: .; D: .; DNA: TGTGCTAGTGGTAACACAGGGTTCACTGAAGCTTTCTTT; CDR3: CASGNTGFTEAFF
V: TRBV5-5; J: TRBJ1-3; size: .; D: .; DNA: TGTGCCAGCAGCCCCGGGTCAGACCCTGGAAACACCATATATTTT; CDR3: CASSPGSDPGNTIYF
V: TRBV7-2; J: TRBJ2-6; size: few; D: .; DNA: TGTGCCAGCAGCTTAGCGCTTGGGGCCAACGTCCTGACTTTC; CDR3: CASSLALGANVLTF
V: TRBV28; J: TRBJ2-7; size: few; D: TRBD2; DNA: TGTGCCAGCAGTTTAAGCGGGGGCACCTACGAGCAGTACTTC; CDR3: CASSLSGGTYEQYF
V: TRBV7-2; J: TRBJ2-7; size: .; D: .; DNA: TGTGCCAGCCGCAGGCGCGGCGCCTCCTACGAGCAGTACTTC; CDR3: CASRRRGASYEQYF
V: TRBV28; J: TRBJ2-5; size: .; D: .; DNA: TGTGCCAGCAGCCAGAATCAAGAGACCCAGTACTTC; CDR3: CASSQNQETQYF
V: TRBV18; J: TRBJ1-1; size: .; D: .; DNA: TGTGCCAGCTCACCTCTCCAGGAAACAAATGAAGCTTTCTTT; CDR3: CASSPLQETNEAFF
V: TRBV10-3; J: TRBJ2-7; size: .; D: .; DNA: TGTGCCATCAGTGAATCAGAAAGGAGCTCCTACGAGCAGTACTTC; CDR3: CAISESERSSYEQYF
V: TRBV28; J: TRBJ1-2; size: .; D: TRBD1; DNA: TGTGCCAGCAGTTTGGGGGACAGCAACTATGGCTACACCTTC; CDR3: CASSLGDSNYGYTF
V: TRBV15; J: TRBJ2-3; size: .; D: TRBD1; DNA: TGTGCCACCAGCGGAGGGACAGGGGGCGTAGATACGCAGTATTTT; CDR3: CATSGGTGGVDTQYF
V: TRBV6-1; J: TRBJ2-5; size: .; D: .; DNA: TGTGCCACTTACGGGACCGATCAAGAGACCCAGTACTTC; CDR3: CATYGTDQETQYF
V: TRBV7-6; J: TRBJ1-5; size: .; D: TRBD1; DNA: TGTGCCAGCAGCTTGGGACCTATGTCAGGGGGTCAGCCCCAGCATTTT; CDR3: CASSLGPMSGGQPQHF
V: TRBV9; J: TRBJ2-5; size: .; D: TRBD2; DNA: TGTGCCAGCAGCGCCGGGGGGTTTCAAGAGACCCAGTACTTC; CDR3: CASSAGGFQETQYF
V: TRBV7-9; J: TRBJ2-3; size: .; D: TRBD2; DNA: TGTGCCAGCAGCTCGGACAGTTGGACTAGCGTCGCAGATACGCAGTATTTT; CDR3: CASSSDSWTSVADTQYF
V: TRBV5-1; J: TRBJ1-1; size: .; D: TRBD1; DNA: TGCGCCAGCAGCCCGGGACAGGGGGCCCCCATGGACACTGAAGCTTTCTTT; CDR3: CASSPGQGAPMDTEAFF
V: TRBV19; J: TRBJ1-2; size: .; D: .; DNA: TGTGCCAGTAGTATAGATTCCGCCTCCCATTGGGGCTACACCTTC; CDR3: CASSIDSASHWGYTF
V: TRBV5-1; J: TRBJ2-1; size: .; D: TRBD2; DNA: TGCGCCAGCAGGACTATAGCGGGGGCGTCTGGTGAGCAGTTCTTC; CDR3: CASRTIAGASGEQFF
V: TRBV7-8; J: TRBJ2-7; size: .; D: .; DNA: TGTGCCAGCAGCTCAGGGGGGCGTGGGTACGAGCAGTACTTC; CDR3: CASSSGGRGYEQYF
V: TRBV4-1; J: TRBJ1-1; size: once; D: .; DNA: TGCGCCAGCAGCCAAGATTCGGGACGGAGGAACACTGAAGCTTTCTTT; CDR3: CASSQDSGRRNTEAFF
V: TRBV5-6; J: TRBJ1-5; size: .; D: .; DNA: TGTGCCAGCAGCTTAGGCTGGTCAATAAATCAGCCCCAGCATTTT; CDR3: CASSLGWSINQPQHF
V: TRBV7-6; J: TRBJ2-7; size: .; D: TRBD1; DNA: TGTGCCAGCAGCCGACAGGGAGCCTACGAGCAGTACTTC; CDR3: CASSRQGAYEQYF
V: TRBV7-6; J: TRBJ2-7; size: .; D: TRBD2; DNA: TGTGCCAGCAGCTTGCAGCCCGGGGGGTTGGTTTCCTACGAGCAGTACTTC; CDR3: CASSLQPGGLVSYEQYF
V: TRBV6-4; J: TRBJ1-5; size: few; D: TRBD1; DNA: TGTGCCAGCAGCCCCAGGGGGAATCAGCCCCAGCATTTT; CDR3: CASSPRGNQPQHF
V: TRBV2; J: TRBJ2-7; size: .; D: .; DNA: TGTGCCACCGGTGGTGGATACGAGCAGTACTTC; CDR3: CATGGGYEQYF
V: TRBV15; J: TRBJ2-5; size: .; D: .; DNA: TGTGCCACCAGGAGGGGCCAAGAGACCCAGTACTTC; CDR3: CATRRGQETQYF
V: TRBV28; J: TRBJ1-1; size: .; D: TRBD1; DNA: TGTGCCAGCACCGATAGACAGGGGGTGTCTGAAGCTTTCTTT; CDR3: CASTDRQGVSEAFF
V: TRBV5-4; J: TRBJ2-1; size: .; D: TRBD2; DNA: TGTGCCAGCAGTCCGGGGGGGAATGAGCAGTTCTTC; CDR3: CASSPGGNEQFF
V: TRBV10-3; J: TRBJ1-2; size: .; D: TRBD1; DNA: TGTGCCATCGGGGACAGAGCCACCTATGGCTACACCTTC; CDR3: CAIGDRATYGYTF
V: TRBV28; J: TRBJ2-7; size: .; D: .; DNA: TGTGCCAGCAGTTACCTAGCGAACTACGAGCAGTACTTC; CDR3: CASSYLANYEQYF
V: TRBV19; J: TRBJ2-5; size: .; D: TRBD2; DNA: TGTGCCAGTAGTAATGGGGGAGCGGGGGAGACCCAGTACTTC; CDR3: CASSNGGAGETQYF
V: TRBV7-2; J: TRBJ2-1; size: .; D: .; DNA: TGTGCCAGCAGCTTAGAGGAGGCGTCCTACAATGAGCAGTTCTTC; CDR3: CASSLEEASYNEQFF
V: TRBV4-2; J: TRBJ2-7; size: .; D: .; DNA: TGTGCCAGCAGCCAAGATGGGCGGGGCGGCGCCTACGAGCAGTACTTC; CDR3: CASSQDGRGGAYEQYF
V: TRBV5-5; J: TRBJ2-3; size: .; D: .; DNA: TGTGCCAGCAGCTTTCAGGGAAACACAGATACGCAGTATTTT; CDR3: CASSFQGNTDTQYF